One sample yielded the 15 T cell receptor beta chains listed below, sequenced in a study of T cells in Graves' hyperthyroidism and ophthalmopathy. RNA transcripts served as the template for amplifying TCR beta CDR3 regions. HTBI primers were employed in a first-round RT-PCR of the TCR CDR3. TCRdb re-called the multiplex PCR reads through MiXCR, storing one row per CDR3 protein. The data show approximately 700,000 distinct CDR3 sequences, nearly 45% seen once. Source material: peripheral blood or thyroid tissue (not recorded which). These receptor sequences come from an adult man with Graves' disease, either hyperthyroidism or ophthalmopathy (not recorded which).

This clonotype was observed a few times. CDR3 protein: CASSDDSNWNSPLHF. CDR3 DNA sequence: TGTGCCAGCAGTGATGACAGTAACTGGAATTCACCCCTCCACTTT. This chain connects TRBV6-1 to TRBJ1-6; TRBD1 might be the D (5 bases). The CDR3 spans 15 residues. From germline, CDR1 is MNHNS and CDR2 SASEGT. Trimming pared 3 bases from V and 7 bases from J, leaving 13 bases between.

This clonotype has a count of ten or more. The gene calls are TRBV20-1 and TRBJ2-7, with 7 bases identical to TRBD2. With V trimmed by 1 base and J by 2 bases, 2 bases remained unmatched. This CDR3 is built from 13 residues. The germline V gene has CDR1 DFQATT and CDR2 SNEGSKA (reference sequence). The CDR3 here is CSARGGSAYEQYF. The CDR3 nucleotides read TGCAGTGCTAGAGGCGGGAGTGCCTACGAGCAGTACTTC.

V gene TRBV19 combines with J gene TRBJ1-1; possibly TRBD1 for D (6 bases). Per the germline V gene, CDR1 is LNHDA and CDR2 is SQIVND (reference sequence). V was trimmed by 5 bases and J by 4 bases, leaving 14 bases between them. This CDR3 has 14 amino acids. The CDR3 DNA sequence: TGTGCCAGTAGTCCCTTCGGGGGGCCCACTGAAGCTTTCTTT. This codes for CASSPFGGPTEAFF.

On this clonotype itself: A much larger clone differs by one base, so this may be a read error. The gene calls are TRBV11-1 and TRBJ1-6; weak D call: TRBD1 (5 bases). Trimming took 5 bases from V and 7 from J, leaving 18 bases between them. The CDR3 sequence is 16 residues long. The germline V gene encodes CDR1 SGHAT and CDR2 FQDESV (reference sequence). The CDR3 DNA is TGTGCCAGCAGCCTACCCGGGGCAGGGAGGAATTCACCCCTCCACTTT. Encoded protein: CASSLPGAGRNSPLHF.

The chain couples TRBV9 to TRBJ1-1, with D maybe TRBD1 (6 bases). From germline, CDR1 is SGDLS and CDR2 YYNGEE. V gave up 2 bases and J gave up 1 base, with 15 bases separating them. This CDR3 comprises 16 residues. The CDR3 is CASSVEGGKGNTEAFF. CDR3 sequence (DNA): TGTGCCAGCAGCGTTGAAGGGGGAAAGGGGAACACTGAAGCTTTCTTT.

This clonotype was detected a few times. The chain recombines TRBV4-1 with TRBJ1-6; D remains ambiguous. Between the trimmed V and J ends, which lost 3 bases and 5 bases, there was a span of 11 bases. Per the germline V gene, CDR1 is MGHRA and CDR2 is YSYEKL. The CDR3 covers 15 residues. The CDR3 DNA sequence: TGCGCCAGCAGCCAGATCGGTGCCCATAATTCACCCCTCCACTTT. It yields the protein CASSQIGAHNSPLHF.

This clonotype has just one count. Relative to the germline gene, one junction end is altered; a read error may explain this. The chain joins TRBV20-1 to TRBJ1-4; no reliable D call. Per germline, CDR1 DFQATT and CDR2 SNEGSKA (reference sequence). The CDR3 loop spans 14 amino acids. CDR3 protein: CCARDLVNNEKLFF. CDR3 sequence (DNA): TGCTGTGCTAGGGATCTAGTCAATAATGAAAAACTGTTTTTT.

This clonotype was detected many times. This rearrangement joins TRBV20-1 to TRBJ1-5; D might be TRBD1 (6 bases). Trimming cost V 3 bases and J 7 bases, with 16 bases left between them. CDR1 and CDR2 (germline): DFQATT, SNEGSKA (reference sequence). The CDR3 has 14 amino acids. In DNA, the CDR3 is TGCAGTGCTAGTGTCGGGAGGGGGGAACAGCCCCAGCATTTT. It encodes CSASVGRGEQPQHF.

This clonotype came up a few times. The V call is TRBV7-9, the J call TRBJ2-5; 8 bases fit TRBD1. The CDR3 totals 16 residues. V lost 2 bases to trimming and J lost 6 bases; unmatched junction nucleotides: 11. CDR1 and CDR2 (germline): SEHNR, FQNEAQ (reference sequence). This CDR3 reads CASSLLRTGWRKTQYF. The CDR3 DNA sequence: TGTGCCAGCAGCTTATTAAGGACAGGGTGGAGGAAGACCCAGTACTTC.

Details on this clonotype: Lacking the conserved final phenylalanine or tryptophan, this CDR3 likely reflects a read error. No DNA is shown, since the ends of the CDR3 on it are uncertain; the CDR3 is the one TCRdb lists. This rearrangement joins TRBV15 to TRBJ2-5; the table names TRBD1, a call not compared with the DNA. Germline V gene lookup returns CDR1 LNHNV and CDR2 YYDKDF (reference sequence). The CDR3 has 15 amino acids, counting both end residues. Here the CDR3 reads CATSKTGQGGYTFGS.

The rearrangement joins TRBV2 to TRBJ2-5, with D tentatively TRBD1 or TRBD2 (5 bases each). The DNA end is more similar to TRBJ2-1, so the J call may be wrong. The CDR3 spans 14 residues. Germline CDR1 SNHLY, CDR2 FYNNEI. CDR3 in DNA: TGTGCCAGCAGTGTGTCAGTCGGGACGAATGAGCAGTTCTTC. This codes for CASSVSVGTNEQFF.

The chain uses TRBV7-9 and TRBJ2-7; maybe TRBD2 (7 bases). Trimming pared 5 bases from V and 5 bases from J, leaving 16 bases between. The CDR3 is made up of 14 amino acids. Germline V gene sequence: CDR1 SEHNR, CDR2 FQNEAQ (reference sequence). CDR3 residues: CASSLTGRGDEQYF. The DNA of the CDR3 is TGTGCCAGCAGCCTGACGGGGAGGGGGGACGAGCAGTACTTC. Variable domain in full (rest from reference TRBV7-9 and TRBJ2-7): DTGVSQNPRHKITKRGQNVTFRCDPISEHNRLYWYRQTLGQGPEFLTYFQNEAQLEKSRLLSDRFSAERPKGSFSTLEIQRTEQGDSAMYLCASSLTGRGDEQYFGPGTRLTVT.

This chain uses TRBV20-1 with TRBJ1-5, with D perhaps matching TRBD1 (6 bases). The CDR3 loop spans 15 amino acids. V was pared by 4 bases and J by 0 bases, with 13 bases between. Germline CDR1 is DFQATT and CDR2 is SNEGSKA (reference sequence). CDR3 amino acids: CSAKDSFYSNQPQHF. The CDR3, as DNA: TGCAGTGCTAAGGACAGCTTTTATAGCAATCAGCCCCAGCATTTT.

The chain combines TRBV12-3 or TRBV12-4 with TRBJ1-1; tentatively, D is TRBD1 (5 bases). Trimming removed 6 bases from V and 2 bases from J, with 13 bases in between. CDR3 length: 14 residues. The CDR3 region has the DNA TGTGCCAGCAGACCCAACGGGGGAAACACTGAAGCTTTCTTT. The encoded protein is CASRPNGGNTEAFF.

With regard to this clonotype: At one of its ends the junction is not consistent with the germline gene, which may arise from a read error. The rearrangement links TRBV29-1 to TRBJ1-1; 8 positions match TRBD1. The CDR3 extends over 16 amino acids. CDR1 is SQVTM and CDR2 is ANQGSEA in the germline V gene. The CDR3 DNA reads TGTGCCAGCAGCTTGACCAGGGGGCGCATGAACACTGAAGCTTTCTTT. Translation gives CASSLTRGRMNTEAFF. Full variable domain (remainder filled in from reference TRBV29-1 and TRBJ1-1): SAVISQKPSRDICQRGTSLTIQCQVDSQVTMMFWYRQQPGQSLTLIATANQGSEATYESGFVIDKFPISRPNLTFSTLTVSNMSPEDSSIYLCASSLTRGRMNTEAFFGQGTRLTVV.